The following is a T cell receptor (beta chain) sequence with its context. In the authors' methods: How many nucleated cells were present was estimated from reference gene primer amplification. Using immunoSEQ multiplex PCR, the repertoire was profiled, and TCRdb retains in-frame clones only, with some absent. The V and J calls and clone size come from that table; D and trimming were worked out from the DNA. The sample carries tens of thousands of clones, over 70% recorded once. This record belongs to a study of blood T cell repertoires in COVID-19. Study in general: Specimens from acute and convalescent COVID-19 originated in the United States, Italy and Spain. The cDNA or gDNA used as material had been derived from T cells, B-cell-depleted T cells, or PBMCs.

The receptor was derived from a man older than 75 with active or convalescent COVID-19. The material sequenced was peripheral blood.

The CDR3 DNA follows: TGTGCCAGCAGTTTGACTAGTCGTACAGATACGCAGTATTTT. Translating gives CASSLTSRTDTQYF. V and J are TRBV6-5 and TRBJ2-3; D is possibly TRBD2 (6 bases). Germline loops: CDR1 MNHEY, CDR2 SVGAGI. There are 14 residues in the CDR3. V was cut by 4 bases and J by 3 bases, with 11 bases left in between.